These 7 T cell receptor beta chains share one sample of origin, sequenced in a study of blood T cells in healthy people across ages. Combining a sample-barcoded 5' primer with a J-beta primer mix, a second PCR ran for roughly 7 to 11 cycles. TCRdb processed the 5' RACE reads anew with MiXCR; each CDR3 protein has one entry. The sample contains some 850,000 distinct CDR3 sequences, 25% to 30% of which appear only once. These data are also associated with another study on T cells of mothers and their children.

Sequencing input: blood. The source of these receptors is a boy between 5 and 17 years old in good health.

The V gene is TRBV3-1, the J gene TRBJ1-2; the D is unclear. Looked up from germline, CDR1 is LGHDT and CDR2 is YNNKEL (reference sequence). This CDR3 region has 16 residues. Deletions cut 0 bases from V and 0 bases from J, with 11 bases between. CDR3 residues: CASSQEVGRSNYGYTF. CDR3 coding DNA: TGTGCCAGCAGCCAAGAAGTAGGCAGATCTAACTATGGCTACACCTTC.

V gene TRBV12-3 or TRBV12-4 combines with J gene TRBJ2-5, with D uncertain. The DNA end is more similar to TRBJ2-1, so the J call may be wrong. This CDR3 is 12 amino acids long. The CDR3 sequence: CASSFVQDEQFF. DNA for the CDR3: TGTGCCAGCAGTTTTGTTCAGGATGAGCAGTTCTTC.

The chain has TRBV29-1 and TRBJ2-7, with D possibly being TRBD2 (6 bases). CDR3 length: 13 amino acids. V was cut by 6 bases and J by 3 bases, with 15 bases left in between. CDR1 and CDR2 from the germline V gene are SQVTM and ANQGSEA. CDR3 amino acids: CSVGTGLGYEQYF. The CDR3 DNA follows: TGCAGCGTCGGTACGGGACTCGGCTACGAGCAGTACTTC.

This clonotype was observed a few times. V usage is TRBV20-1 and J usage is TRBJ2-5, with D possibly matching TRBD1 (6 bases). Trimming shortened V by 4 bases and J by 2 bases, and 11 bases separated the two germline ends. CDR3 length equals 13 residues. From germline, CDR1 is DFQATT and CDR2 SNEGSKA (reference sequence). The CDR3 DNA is TGCAGTGCTAAGATCGGACAGCAAGAGACCCAGTACTTC. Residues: CSAKIGQQETQYF.

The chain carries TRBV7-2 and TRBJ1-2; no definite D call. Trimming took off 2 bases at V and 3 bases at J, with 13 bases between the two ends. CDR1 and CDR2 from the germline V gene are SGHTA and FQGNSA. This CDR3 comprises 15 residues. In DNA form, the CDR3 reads TGTGCCAGCAGCTTACTAAACAGAGTAGACTATGGCTACACCTTC. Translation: CASSLLNRVDYGYTF.

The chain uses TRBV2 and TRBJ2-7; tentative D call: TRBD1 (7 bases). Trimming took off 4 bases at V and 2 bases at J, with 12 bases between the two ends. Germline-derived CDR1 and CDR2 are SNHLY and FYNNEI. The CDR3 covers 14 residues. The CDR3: CASSAQGGPYEQYF. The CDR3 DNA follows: TGTGCCAGCAGTGCCCAGGGGGGCCCCTACGAGCAGTACTTC.

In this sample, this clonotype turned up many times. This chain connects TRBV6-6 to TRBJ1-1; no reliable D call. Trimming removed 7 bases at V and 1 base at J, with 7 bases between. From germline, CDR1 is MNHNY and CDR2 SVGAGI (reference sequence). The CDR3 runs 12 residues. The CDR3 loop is CASTPGNTEAFF. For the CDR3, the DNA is TGTGCCAGCACCCCAGGGAACACTGAAGCTTTCTTT.